The rows below give T cell receptor beta chains drawn from one sample of a study of T cell responses to AZD1222 COVID-19 vaccine. Here immunoSEQ multiplex PCR was the method, and the copy in TCRdb shows in-frame clones only, minus some. There are 130,000 to 150,000 clones in the sample; 75% to 95% occur only once, and less than 3.5% lies in the top ten. This specimen was peripheral blood, taken on day 0 of MenACWY control vaccination. The receptors come from an adult in good health. Each CDR3 is given with its conserved first and last residue. A D gene is named only where the DNA matches it firmly. Not every row has a clone size; where given, it reads once, few, many or a size class.

d_call | j_call | v_call | clone_size | cdr3_aa | cdr3_nt
. | TRBJ2-7 | TRBV4-1 | . | CASSQGGYEQYF | TGCGCCAGCAGCCAAGGGGGGTACGAGCAGTACTTC
TRBD1 | TRBJ1-6 | TRBV9 | . | CASSVQGASSYNSPLHF | TGTGCCAGCAGCGTACAGGGGGCTTCCTCCTATAATTCACCCCTCCACTTT
TRBD1 | TRBJ2-1 | TRBV27 | . | CASSSDRGRFYEQFF | TGTGCCAGCAGTTCGGACAGGGGGCGATTTTATGAGCAGTTCTTC
. | TRBJ1-1 | TRBV5-1 | . | CASSNEGSTEAFF | TGCGCCAGCAGCAATGAGGGGTCCACTGAAGCTTTCTTT
. | TRBJ1-1 | TRBV3-1/TRBV3-2 | . | CASSQVWETEAFF | TGTGCCAGCAGCCAAGTATGGGAGACTGAAGCTTTCTTT
. | TRBJ1-2 | TRBV10-3 | . | CAISGTLIAGYTF | TGTGCCATCAGTGGGACACTGATTGCCGGCTACACCTTC
TRBD2 | TRBJ2-1 | TRBV6-4 | . | CASSDSASGLSYNEQFF | TGTGCCAGCAGTGACTCGGCTAGCGGCCTCTCCTACAATGAGCAGTTCTTC
. | TRBJ1-5 | TRBV19 | . | CASSRRASTNQPQHF | TGTGCCAGTAGCCGCCGGGCCAGCACGAATCAGCCCCAGCATTTT
. | TRBJ1-2 | TRBV9 | . | CASSPRIVAIGSGYTF | TGTGCCAGCAGCCCGCGGATAGTAGCGATCGGCAGTGGCTACACCTTC
. | TRBJ1-5 | TRBV4-1 | . | CASSQGYMGRQDQPQHF | TGCGCCAGCAGCCAAGGATACATGGGCCGCCAGGATCAGCCCCAGCATTTT
. | TRBJ2-7 | TRBV2 | . | CASSAEGTAAYEQYF | TGTGCCAGCAGTGCGGAGGGGACTGCCGCCTACGAGCAGTACTTC
. | TRBJ1-6 | TRBV5-1 | . | CASSLDPGIAFSPLHF | TGCGCCAGCAGCTTGGACCCCGGCATCGCATTCTCACCCCTCCACTTT
. | TRBJ1-1 | TRBV3-1/TRBV3-2 | . | CASSNLRNTEAFF | TGTGCCAGCAGCAACCTCAGGAACACTGAAGCTTTCTTT
. | TRBJ1-2 | TRBV9 | . | CASLNSGSYGYTF | TGTGCCAGCCTAAATTCAGGGAGCTATGGCTACACCTTC
. | TRBJ2-1 | TRBV29-1 | . | CSAARTVDNEQFF | TGCAGCGCCGCCCGGACAGTCGACAATGAGCAGTTCTTC
. | TRBJ1-1 | TRBV6-1 | once | CASSEVWNTEAFF | TGTGCCAGCAGTGAAGTTTGGAACACTGAAGCTTTCTTT
. | TRBJ2-4 | TRBV27 | . | CASSSSTGKNIQYF | TGTGCCAGCAGTTCCTCGACAGGAAAAAACATTCAGTACTTC
. | TRBJ1-2 | TRBV19 | . | CASTIHVDYGYTF | TGTGCCAGTACCATTCATGTGGACTATGGCTACACCTTC
. | TRBJ1-3 | TRBV18 | . | CASSTGPGGNTIYF | TGTGCCAGCTCTACAGGGCCCGGAGGAAACACCATATATTTT
. | TRBJ1-2 | TRBV4-1 | . | CASSQENRDGYTF | TGCGCCAGCAGCCAAGAGAACAGGGATGGCTACACCTTC
. | TRBJ2-3 | TRBV19 | . | CASSGTHGTDTQYF | TGTGCCAGCTCCGGGACGCACGGAACAGATACGCAGTATTTT
TRBD1 | TRBJ1-2 | TRBV19 | . | CASSDRGLAYTF | TGTGCCAGTAGTGACAGGGGGCTAGCCTACACCTTC
. | TRBJ1-2 | TRBV12-3/TRBV12-4 | . | CASSSPYGYTF | TGTGCCAGCAGCTCCCCCTATGGCTACACCTTC
. | TRBJ1-1 | TRBV6-5 | . | CASRVRGANTEAFF | TGTGCCAGCAGGGTACGGGGCGCGAACACTGAAGCTTTCTTT
. | TRBJ1-6 | TRBV9 | . | CASSVDAENSPLHF | TGTGCCAGCAGCGTAGATGCAGAGAATTCACCCCTCCACTTT
TRBD2 | TRBJ2-1 | TRBV9 | . | CASSAGTSGRGGSYNEQFF | TGTGCCAGCAGCGCCGGGACTAGCGGGAGAGGGGGGTCCTACAATGAGCAGTTCTTC